Each of the 13 T cell receptor beta chains below was sequenced from the same sample in a study of blood T cell repertoires in COVID-19. Repertoires were generated with immunoSEQ multiplex PCR, while TCRdb's copy carries only in-frame clones and drops some. In the table there are 400,000 to 450,000 clones, around 89% of which are singletons. Source material: peripheral blood. Receptors originate from a middle-aged woman with COVID-19, enrolled during active disease.

This chain joins TRBV9 and TRBJ1-4; D is perhaps TRBD1 (5 bases). V lost 4 bases to trimming and J lost 0 bases, with 13 bases between them. The CDR3 is 16 residues long. Germline V CDR1 and CDR2: SGDLS, YYNGEE. CDR3 nucleotides: TGTGCCAGCAGCCTGGCAGGGCTTGCAACTAATGAAAAACTGTTTTTT. Translating it yields CASSLAGLATNEKLFF.

This chain uses TRBV5-6 with TRBJ1-6; D is ambiguous. Germline CDR1 SGHDT, CDR2 YYEEEE. The CDR3 runs 14 residues. With 0 bases removed from V and 10 bases from J, the gap between germline ends came to 11 bases. CDR3: CASSLEVSVSPLHF. CDR3 DNA: TGTGCCAGCAGCTTGGAAGTCAGCGTCTCACCCCTCCACTTT.

The rearrangement joins TRBV5-4 to TRBJ1-1; 9 bases map to TRBD1. V gave up 5 bases and J gave up 0 bases; unmatched junction bases: 5. CDR3 size: 15 residues. The germline CDR1 and CDR2 sequences are SGHNT and YYREEE (reference sequence). The CDR3 DNA is TGTGCCAGCAGTTCCCGGACAGGGGTGAACACTGAAGCTTTCTTT. Translated, it gives CASSSRTGVNTEAFF.

As for this clone: The germline gene is not matched at one end of the junction; a read error may be the cause. The CDR3: CASLGRTLPHF. The CDR3 DNA follows: TGTGCCAGCCTCGGACGGACACTGCCGCACTTC. The chain combines TRBV2 with TRBJ1-2; tentative D call: TRBD1 (5 bases). The CDR3 extends over 11 amino acids. Per germline, CDR1 SNHLY and CDR2 FYNNEI.

The J gene is TRBJ2-7, the V gene TRBV6-2 or TRBV6-3; 8 bases align to TRBD1. Germline V CDR1 and CDR2: MNHEY, SVGEGT. The CDR3 extends over 15 amino acids. The junction had 8 bases not matched to a gene; V was cut back by 6 bases and J by 1 base. CDR3 DNA sequence: TGTGCCAGCAGCCCAGGACAGGGTTCGTCCTACGAGCAGTACTTC. Its protein is CASSPGQGSSYEQYF.

The V call is TRBV6-5, the J call TRBJ1-2, with D possibly being TRBD1 (5 bases). Per the germline V gene, CDR1 is MNHEY and CDR2 is SVGAGI. Trimming took 4 bases from V and 4 from J, leaving 10 bases between them. This CDR3 comprises 13 residues. The CDR3 bases are TGTGCCAGCAGTTCCAGGGAACTCTATGGCTACACCTTC. It translates to CASSSRELYGYTF.

The V gene is TRBV9, the J gene TRBJ1-2, with D possibly matching TRBD1 (6 bases). The V gene's germline CDR1 is SGDLS and CDR2 YYNGEE. V shed 4 bases and J shed 4 bases, with 14 bases lying between them. The CDR3 length is 14 residues. The CDR3 nucleotides read TGTGCCAGCAGCAAGCCAGGGGCTATCTATGGCTACACCTTC. Its translation is CASSKPGAIYGYTF.

This clone was observed a single time. CDR3 protein: CASSSPGYNEQFF. CDR3 coding DNA: TGCGCCAGCAGCTCGCCGGGGTACAATGAGCAGTTCTTC. The genes are TRBV5-1 and TRBJ2-1; weak D call: TRBD2 (5 bases). CDR3 length equals 13 residues. The V end lost 3 bases, the J end lost 4 bases, and 8 bases lay between the germline ends. In germline, CDR1 is SGHRS, CDR2 YFSETQ.

This chain uses TRBV5-1 with TRBJ2-2; D ambiguous. The germline V and J ends were trimmed by 6 bases and 1 base, with 13 bases remaining between them. The germline gives CDR1 SGHRS, CDR2 YFSETQ. This CDR3 contains 15 residues. CDR3 loop: CASTLENRNTGELFF. The CDR3 DNA is TGCGCCAGCACCTTAGAAAACAGGAACACCGGGGAGCTGTTTTTT.

This clone was found once. Other DNA variants within this sample encode the same CDR3. V and J are TRBV7-2 and TRBJ1-1; 7 positions agree with TRBD1. The CDR3 extends over 14 amino acids. V shed 5 bases, J shed 2 bases, and the junction held 5 bases outside the gene matches. Germline loops: CDR1 SGHTA, CDR2 FQGNSA. The CDR3 is CASSRQGRNTEAFF. DNA for the CDR3: TGTGCCAGCAGCAGACAGGGCAGAAACACTGAAGCTTTCTTT.

This chain links TRBV21-1 with TRBJ2-3; the table names TRBD1, a call not compared with the DNA. TRBV21-1 represents a pseudogene. The CDR3 loop spans 17 amino acids. The CDR3 loop reads CASSKERRGPKSDTQYF. The DNA of the CDR3 is TGTGCCAGCAGCAAAGAAAGAAGGGGGCCGAAAAGTGATACGCAGTATTTT.

This clone has just one count. The rearrangement joins TRBV6-1 to TRBJ1-1; the match to TRBD1 covers 11 bases. The J segment lost 6 bases and the V segment lost 3 bases, leaving 3 bases of the junction unmatched. This CDR3 is 14 amino acids long. Germline V gene data show CDR1 as MNHNS and CDR2 as SASEGT. CDR3 sequence reads: CASSEDRGHAEAFF. CDR3 coding DNA: TGTGCCAGCAGTGAGGACAGGGGGCACGCTGAAGCTTTCTTT.

V gene TRBV6-6 combines with J gene TRBJ2-2; D might be TRBD2 (5 bases). CDR3 length: 16 amino acids. The V end was cut by 8 bases, the J end by 4 bases, with 20 bases between. Germline lookup yields CDR1 MNHNY and CDR2 SVGAGI (reference sequence). The CDR3 nucleotides are TGTGCCAGCTTATCCTCCAAAGCGGCGTCCACCGGGGAGCTGTTTTTT. Translating it yields CASLSSKAASTGELFF.